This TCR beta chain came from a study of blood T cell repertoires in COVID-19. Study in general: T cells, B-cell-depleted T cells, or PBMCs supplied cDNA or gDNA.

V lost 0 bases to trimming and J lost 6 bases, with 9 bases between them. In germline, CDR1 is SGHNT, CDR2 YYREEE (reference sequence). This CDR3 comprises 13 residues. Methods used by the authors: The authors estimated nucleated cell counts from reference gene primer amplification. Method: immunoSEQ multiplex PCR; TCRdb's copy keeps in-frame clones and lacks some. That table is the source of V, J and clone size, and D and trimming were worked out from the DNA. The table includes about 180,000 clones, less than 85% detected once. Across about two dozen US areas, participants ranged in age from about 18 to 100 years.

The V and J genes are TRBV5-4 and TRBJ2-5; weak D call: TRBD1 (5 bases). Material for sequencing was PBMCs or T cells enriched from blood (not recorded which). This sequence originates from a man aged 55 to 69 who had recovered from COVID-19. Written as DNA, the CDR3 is TGTGCCAGCAGCTTGGAACAGGCAAAGACCCAGTACTTC. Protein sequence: CASSLEQAKTQYF. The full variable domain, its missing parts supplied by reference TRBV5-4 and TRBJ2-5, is ETGVTQSPTHLIKTRGQQVTLRCSSQSGHNTVSWYQQALGQGPQFIFQYYREEENGRGNFPPRFSGLQFPNYSSELNVNALELDDSALYLCASSLEQAKTQYFGPGTRLLVL.